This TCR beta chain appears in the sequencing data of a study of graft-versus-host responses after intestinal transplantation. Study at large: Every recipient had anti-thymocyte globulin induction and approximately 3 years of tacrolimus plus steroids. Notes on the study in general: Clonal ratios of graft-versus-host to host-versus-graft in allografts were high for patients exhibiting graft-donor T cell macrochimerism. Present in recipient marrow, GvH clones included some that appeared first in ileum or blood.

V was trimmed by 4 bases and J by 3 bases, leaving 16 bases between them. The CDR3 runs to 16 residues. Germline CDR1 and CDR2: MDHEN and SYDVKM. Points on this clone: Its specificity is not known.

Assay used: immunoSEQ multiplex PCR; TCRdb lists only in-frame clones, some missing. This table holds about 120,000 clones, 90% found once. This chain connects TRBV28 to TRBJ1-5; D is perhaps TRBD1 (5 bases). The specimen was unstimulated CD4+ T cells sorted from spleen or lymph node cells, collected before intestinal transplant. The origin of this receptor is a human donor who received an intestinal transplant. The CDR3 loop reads CASSSRTRKINQPQHF. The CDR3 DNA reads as TGTGCCAGCAGTTCTCGGACACGGAAAATCAATCAGCCCCAGCATTTT.